The 9 T cell receptor beta chains given below trace back to one sample, sequenced in a study of OX40 agonist ivuxolimab in advanced cancers. Profiling relied on immunoSEQ multiplex PCR, and the TCRdb table lists in-frame clones only, not all of them. This table has 65,000 to 85,000 clones, just over 90% appearing once. Sequencing was performed on CD4+ or CD8+ T cells sorted from blood, taken in a trial of the OX40 agonist ivuxolimab. The source is an adult with an advanced solid tumor such as melanoma, head and neck, liver or kidney cancer.

This chain joins TRBV11-1 and TRBJ2-2; D is undetermined. V lost 4 bases to trimming and J lost 0 bases, with 6 bases between them. Germline V gene data show CDR1 as SGHAT and CDR2 as FQDESV (reference sequence). This CDR3 spans 14 amino acids. The CDR3 sequence is CASSYNTNTGELFF. The CDR3 DNA follows: TGTGCCAGCAGCTATAATACGAACACCGGGGAGCTGTTTTTT.

The chain has TRBV7-8 and TRBJ2-1; no definite D call. The V gene lost 0 bases and the J gene lost 5 bases, with 14 bases spanning the gap. The CDR3 runs 16 residues. Germline V gives CDR1 SGHVS, CDR2 FQNEAQ. The CDR3, as DNA: TGTGCCAGCAGCTTAGCGTTGGCAGGACCTAACAATGAGCAGTTCTTC. Translating it yields CASSLALAGPNNEQFF.

The chain is built from TRBV7-6 and TRBJ2-1; TRBD2 aligns across 7 bases. The V gene end was trimmed by 0 bases and the J gene end by 6 bases; junction bases not matched to a gene: 5. Looked up from germline, CDR1 is SGHVS and CDR2 is FNYEAQ. The CDR3 spans 15 residues. CDR3 sequence reads: CASSLAGGPGNEQFF. Written as DNA, the CDR3 is TGTGCCAGCAGCTTAGCGGGAGGGCCGGGCAATGAGCAGTTCTTC.

A single count supports this clone. This chain joins TRBV15 and TRBJ1-4; weak D call: TRBD1 (5 bases). The CDR3 is 17 amino acids. With 0 bases removed from V and 7 bases from J, the gap between germline ends came to 18 bases. The germline V gene encodes CDR1 LNHNV and CDR2 YYDKDF (reference sequence). Written as DNA, the CDR3 is TGTGCCACCAGCAGAGATCTTGTTCTGGGGGAGGGTGAAAAACTGTTTTTT. Residues: CATSRDLVLGEGEKLFF. Filled out from reference TRBV15 and TRBJ1-4, the complete variable domain reads DAMVIQNPRYQVTQFGKPVTLSCSQTLNHNVMYWYQQKSSQAPKLLFHYYDKDFNNEADTPDNFQSRRPNTSFCFLDIRSPGLGDTAMYLCATSRDLVLGEGEKLFFGSGTQLSVL.

This chain uses TRBV19 with TRBJ2-3; the match to TRBD2 covers 10 bases. V dropped 5 bases and J dropped 5; count of bases not matched to a gene: 10. The CDR3 has 16 amino acids. Per germline, CDR1 LNHDA and CDR2 SQIVND (reference sequence). The CDR3 reads CASSSLAGEGRDTQYF. CDR3 DNA sequence: TGTGCCAGTAGTTCTCTAGCGGGAGAGGGTCGAGATACGCAGTATTTT.

The chain joins TRBV20-1 to TRBJ2-7; tentatively, D is TRBD2 (6 bases). From germline, CDR1 is DFQATT and CDR2 SNEGSKA (reference sequence). CDR3 length: 11 amino acids. Trimming stripped 5 bases from V and 2 bases from J, with 7 bases between. The CDR3 nucleotides are TGCAGTGCTCCGGGGGCCTACGAGCAGTACTTC. It yields the protein CSAPGAYEQYF.

This sequence joins TRBV10-3 and TRBJ2-7, with D maybe TRBD1 (5 bases). The CDR3 extends over 13 amino acids. CDR1 and CDR2 (germline): ENHRY, SYGVKD. Trimming removed 4 bases at V and 0 bases at J, with 7 bases between. The CDR3 here is CAISVDNSYEQYF. As DNA, the CDR3 is TGTGCCATCAGTGTGGACAACTCCTACGAGCAGTACTTC.

The V gene is TRBV9, the J gene TRBJ2-7; D assignment may be TRBD1 or TRBD2 (6 bases each). The CDR3 length is 16 residues. Germline CDR1 SGDLS, CDR2 YYNGEE. V lost 1 base to trimming and J lost 6 bases, with 20 bases between them. The CDR3 reads CASSVRMAGQFGEQYF. The CDR3 DNA sequence: TGTGCCAGCAGCGTAAGAATGGCGGGACAATTTGGCGAGCAGTACTTC.

This chain links TRBV6-6 with TRBJ1-5, with TRBD1 matching over 7 bases. V gave up 2 bases and J gave up 0 bases; unmatched junction bases: 4. The CDR3 has 16 amino acids. Germline V gives CDR1 MNHNY, CDR2 SVGAGI (reference sequence). Written as DNA, the CDR3 is TGTGCCAGCAGTTACGACAGGGATTATAGCAATCAGCCCCAGCATTTT. It is translated as CASSYDRDYSNQPQHF.